One sample yielded the 26 T cell receptor beta chains listed below, sequenced in a study of T-cell memory formation after mild COVID-19. TCRdb reprocessed the 5' RACE reads with MiXCR, giving one entry per CDR3 protein. The table lists under 300,000 distinct CDR3 sequences, roughly 8.2% of them singletons, with under 25% in the top ten. Sample: PBMCs or a T cell subset sorted from them (not recorded which). All receptors come from a man aged 18 to 35 who had mild COVID-19 (a few samples of this study predate the infection). Cell type and time point are not known.

Concerning this clonotype itself: Compared with germline, one end of the junction differs, possibly owing to a read error. The chain combines TRBV19 with TRBJ1-6; weak D call: TRBD1 (6 bases). Per the germline V gene, CDR1 is LNHDA and CDR2 is SQIVND (reference sequence). The CDR3 has 15 residues. CDR3: CASIIIQGFHSPLHF. CDR3 bases: TGTGCCAGTATTATAATTCAGGGGTTTCATTCACCCCTCCACTTT.

This clonotype was counted a few times. CDR3 protein: CSAVVGGVRFF. As DNA, the CDR3 is TGCAGTGCGGTCGTCGGCGGGGTACGGTTCTTC. This rearrangement joins TRBV20-1 to TRBJ2-1, with D perhaps matching TRBD2 (6 bases). The CDR3 is 11 amino acids. CDR1 and CDR2 from the germline V gene are DFQATT and SNEGSKA (reference sequence). V lost 6 bases and J 15 bases, leaving 18 bases between the germline ends.

The chain joins TRBV5-1 to TRBJ2-1; tentatively, D is TRBD1 (6 bases). The CDR3 is made up of 14 amino acids. Trimming cost V 0 bases and J 7 bases, with 11 bases left between them. Looked up from germline, CDR1 is SGHRS and CDR2 is YFSETQ. CDR3 nucleotide sequence: TGCGCCAGCAGCTTGGGGGGACAAGGGAATGAGCAGTTCTTC. Amino acid sequence: CASSLGGQGNEQFF.

This clonotype was seen more than once but under ten times. The rearrangement joins TRBV20-1 to TRBJ2-3; D is unresolved. The germline CDR1 and CDR2 sequences are DFQATT and SNEGSKA (reference sequence). The ends were cut back, 2 bases at V and 0 bases at J, with 12 bases in the middle. The CDR3 spans 15 residues. The CDR3 here is CSARPRRSSTDTQYF. CDR3 bases: TGCAGTGCTAGACCCAGGCGATCTAGCACAGATACGCAGTATTTT.

A few counts support this clonotype. The chain recombines TRBV4-3 with TRBJ2-3; D is uncertain. V lost 5 bases to trimming and J lost 3 bases, with 18 bases between them. The germline V gene has CDR1 LGHNA and CDR2 YSLEER. The CDR3 sequence is 16 residues long. The DNA for the CDR3 is TGCGCCAGCAGCAAGGCCCCATTTCCTGTGACAGATACGCAGTATTTT. It specifies CASSKAPFPVTDTQYF.

The CDR3 protein is CASSLRTVTDTQYF. CDR3 DNA: TGTGCCAGCAGTCTACGGACAGTCACAGATACGCAGTATTTT. The J gene is TRBJ2-3, the V gene TRBV6-2 or TRBV6-3; D perhaps matches TRBD1 (6 bases). The V end was cut by 5 bases, the J end by 2 bases, with 11 bases between. CDR1 and CDR2 from the germline V gene are MNHEY and SVGEGT. The CDR3 spans 14 residues.

The chain uses TRBV24-1 and TRBJ2-5, with D tentatively TRBD1 or TRBD2 (5 bases each). V shed 4 bases and J shed 4 bases, with 12 bases lying between them. This CDR3 contains 14 residues. Germline CDR1 reads KGHDR; CDR2 reads SFDVKD. CDR3 bases: TGTGCCACCAGTGACCCTAGGGGAGCAGAGACCCAGTACTTC. Its translation is CATSDPRGAETQYF.

The chain recombines TRBV5-1 with TRBJ2-5; D is uncertain. This CDR3 comprises 12 residues. Trimming removed 4 bases at V and 5 bases at J, with 9 bases between. Germline assignment: CDR1 SGHRS and CDR2 YFSETQ. CDR3 loop: CASSEERETQYF. For the CDR3, the DNA is TGCGCCAGCAGCGAGGAGCGCGAGACCCAGTACTTC.

This clonotype was recorded at least ten times. The V and J genes are TRBV7-2 and TRBJ2-3; 9 positions agree with TRBD1. V lost 4 bases, J lost 6 bases, and 11 bases stayed unmatched. The CDR3 runs 16 residues. CDR1 and CDR2 from the germline V gene are SGHTA and FQGNSA. In DNA, the CDR3 is TGTGCCAGCAGCTCGAGAATGGGACAGGGTTGGGATACGCAGTATTTT. Residues: CASSSRMGQGWDTQYF.

This rearrangement joins TRBV20-1 to TRBJ2-1, with 9 bases matching TRBD2. The ends lost 3 bases at V and 8 bases at J; junction bases unmatched: 8. CDR1 is DFQATT and CDR2 is SNEGSKA in the germline V gene (reference sequence). The CDR3 is 14 amino acids. The CDR3 loop is CSARGPSGVYEQFF. The CDR3 DNA reads TGCAGTGCTAGGGGGCCTAGCGGGGTCTATGAGCAGTTCTTC.

The J gene is TRBJ2-7, the V gene TRBV5-1; 7 bases match TRBD2. The germline gives CDR1 SGHRS, CDR2 YFSETQ. The CDR3 consists of 14 residues. V gave up 5 bases and J gave up 6 bases; unmatched junction bases: 11. The CDR3 DNA is TGCGCCAGCAGGCCTCGGGGGGATCCAGGCGAGCAGTACTTC. This translates into CASRPRGDPGEQYF.

This sequence joins TRBV15 and TRBJ1-1; D remains ambiguous. Germline V gene lookup returns CDR1 LNHNV and CDR2 YYDKDF (reference sequence). The CDR3 length is 14 residues. Between the trimmed V and J ends, which lost 11 bases and 4 bases, there was a span of 20 bases. The CDR3 sequence: CAARLARGSTEAFF. CDR3 DNA sequence: TGTGCCGCCCGACTTGCACGCGGCAGCACTGAAGCTTTCTTT.

This clonotype was counted between two and nine times. The CDR3 DNA is TGCGCCAGCAGCCAAGACCCGCCCACAGATACGCAGTATTTT. The encoded protein is CASSQDPPTDTQYF. V is TRBV4-3 and J is TRBJ2-3; D is undetermined. The germline V gene has CDR1 LGHNA and CDR2 YSLEER. V was trimmed by 0 bases and J by 2 bases, leaving 6 bases between them. There are 14 residues in the CDR3.

Only a few counts were recorded for this clonotype. This chain links TRBV30 with TRBJ1-2, with D unclear. The germline gives CDR1 GTSNPN, CDR2 SVGIG (reference sequence). The CDR3 has 13 residues. Deletions cut 0 bases from V and 8 bases from J, with 13 bases between. CDR3 bases: TGTGCCTGGAGTGTCCATAACCAAGGCGGCTACACCTTC. Its translation is CAWSVHNQGGYTF.

At least ten counts were recorded for this clonotype. V is TRBV28 and J is TRBJ1-3; D uncertain. This CDR3 contains 13 residues. The V end was cut by 5 bases, the J end by 4 bases, with 9 bases between. CDR1 and CDR2 (germline): MDHEN, SYDVKM. CDR3 bases: TGTGCCAGCAGTGCGGTAGGGGGAAACACCATATATTTT. It encodes CASSAVGGNTIYF.

The chain combines TRBV5-5 with TRBJ2-6; TRBD2 might be the D (5 bases). This CDR3 spans 18 amino acids. From germline, CDR1 is SGHKS and CDR2 YYEKEE (reference sequence). V shed 0 bases and J shed 0 bases, with 13 bases lying between them. This CDR3 is CASSLGAGGYSGANVLTF. Written as DNA, the CDR3 is TGTGCCAGCAGCTTGGGGGCGGGCGGTTACTCTGGGGCCAACGTCCTGACTTTC. The complete variable domain, with remaining parts taken from reference TRBV5-5 and TRBJ2-6, reads DAGVTQSPTHLIKTRGQQVTLRCSPISGHKSVSWYQQVLGQGPQFIFQYYEKEERGRGNFPDRFSARQFPNYSSELNVNALLLGDSALYLCASSLGAGGYSGANVLTFGAGSRLTVL.

The chain combines TRBV6-5 with TRBJ2-7; D is uncertain. The V end was cut by 5 bases, the J end by 3 bases, with 8 bases between. CDR1 and CDR2 (germline): MNHEY, SVGAGI. This CDR3 region has 12 residues. The CDR3 is CASSSSIYEQYF. CDR3 in DNA: TGTGCCAGCAGTAGTTCCATCTACGAGCAGTACTTC.

The sample holds many counts of this clonotype. The V call is TRBV5-6, the J call TRBJ1-1; D uncertain. V was clipped by 1 base and J by 5 bases, with 6 bases between them. The CDR3 extends over 12 amino acids. Germline loops: CDR1 SGHDT, CDR2 YYEEEE. CDR3 loop: CASSLIGTEAFF. CDR3 bases: TGTGCCAGCAGCTTGATAGGGACTGAAGCTTTCTTT.

The V gene is TRBV4-1, the J gene TRBJ2-1; possibly TRBD2 for D (6 bases). V lost 0 bases to trimming and J lost 3 bases, with 12 bases between them. CDR3 length: 16 amino acids. From germline, CDR1 is MGHRA and CDR2 YSYEKL. In DNA, the CDR3 is TGCGCCAGCAGCCAAGATGGGGAGGACGGCTACAATGAGCAGTTCTTC. Translating gives CASSQDGEDGYNEQFF.

This clonotype was observed at least ten times. This sequence joins TRBV18 and TRBJ1-1; possible D gene TRBD1, 6 bases. This CDR3 comprises 13 residues. V was pared by 1 base and J by 3 bases, with 6 bases between. CDR1 and CDR2 (germline): KGHSH, LQKENI. In DNA form, the CDR3 reads TGTGCCAGCTCACCACAGGGGGACACTGAAGCTTTCTTT. This sequence encodes CASSPQGDTEAFF.

V usage is TRBV5-1 and J usage is TRBJ1-2, with a tentative D call TRBD1 (6 bases). Trimming took off 2 bases at V and 4 bases at J, with 15 bases between the two ends. Per the germline V gene, CDR1 is SGHRS and CDR2 is YFSETQ. This CDR3 has 15 residues. CDR3 in DNA: TGCGCCAGCAGCTTACAGGGTCCCGGGGTCTATGGCTACACCTTC. Its protein product is CASSLQGPGVYGYTF.

This clonotype was counted between two and nine times. V usage is TRBV6-1 and J usage is TRBJ2-3; D is unresolved. The CDR3 is made up of 12 amino acids. The V end was cut by 8 bases, the J end by 6 bases, with 12 bases between. The germline CDR1 and CDR2 sequences are MNHNS and SASEGT. The CDR3 coding sequence is TGTGCCAGCCGCCCTTCCCAGGATACGCAGTATTTT. Translating gives CASRPSQDTQYF.

The sample holds one count of this clonotype. The rearrangement joins TRBV27 to TRBJ1-2; D is ambiguous. The CDR3 has 19 residues. Trimming removed 4 bases from V and 3 bases from J, with 27 bases in between. Germline V gene data show CDR1 as MNHEY and CDR2 as SMNVEV (reference sequence). The CDR3 is CASSSVMGIGLRSDYGYTF. The CDR3 DNA sequence: TGTGCCAGCAGTTCCGTGATGGGGATTGGACTAAGATCGGACTATGGCTACACCTTC.

This clonotype was detected only a few times. The chain has TRBV20-1 and TRBJ2-1; TRBD1 is a possible D gene (5 bases). V was cut by 6 bases and J by 5 bases, with 14 bases left in between. The germline gives CDR1 DFQATT, CDR2 SNEGSKA (reference sequence). The CDR3 sequence is 13 residues long. CDR3 sequence (DNA): TGCAGTGCCCGAGACAGACTTAACAATGAGCAGTTCTTC. Translated, it gives CSARDRLNNEQFF.

This chain connects TRBV6-5 to TRBJ2-7; 9 bases line up with TRBD1. Germline V lookup: CDR1 MNHEY, CDR2 SVGAGI. The ends lost 5 bases at V and 8 bases at J; junction bases unmatched: 7. The CDR3 has 13 residues. The CDR3 is CASSETGTGKQYF. The DNA for the CDR3 is TGTGCCAGCAGTGAAACCGGGACAGGGAAGCAGTACTTC.

This clonotype was counted only a few times. The CDR3 DNA is TGCAGTGCTAGAGCCTCCGAGGAGACAGGGGACGGGTCACCCCTCCACTTT. Its protein is CSARASEETGDGSPLHF. This chain uses TRBV20-1 with TRBJ1-6; 8 nucleotides align to TRBD1. The junction had 15 bases not matched to a gene; V was cut back by 1 base and J by 10 bases. The CDR3 covers 17 residues. CDR1 and CDR2 (germline): DFQATT, SNEGSKA (reference sequence).